The 15 T cell receptor beta chains below were found in one sample sequenced in a study of blood T cell repertoires in COVID-19. Using immunoSEQ multiplex PCR, the repertoire was profiled, and TCRdb retains in-frame clones only, with some absent. The sample has 270,000 or so clones; approximately 92% are singletons. Sequencing was done on a sample of peripheral blood. The receptors shown here come from a woman between 40 and 50 years old who had recovered from COVID-19.

This chain connects TRBV14 to TRBJ1-2; D gene ambiguous. The CDR3 is 17 residues long. V was cut by 1 base and J by 5 bases, with 20 bases left in between. Per germline, CDR1 SGHDN and CDR2 FVKESK. CDR3 DNA: TGTGCCAGCAGCCAAGCGACCCTATGGCGGGTAGGGTATGGCTACACCTTC. Translated: CASSQATLWRVGYGYTF.

This clone was counted a few times. This rearrangement joins TRBV3-1 (or the pseudogene TRBV3-2) to TRBJ1-1, with 9 bases lining up with TRBD1. J was trimmed by 1 base and V by 8 bases; bases with no gene match: 11. The CDR3 has 16 amino acids. CDR1 and CDR2 from the germline V gene are LGHDT and YNNKEL (reference sequence). The DNA for the CDR3 is TGTGCCAGCGGAGGAGGGACAGGGCATAAGAACACTGAAGCTTTCTTT. The encoded protein is CASGGGTGHKNTEAFF.

The chain joins TRBV27 to TRBJ1-2; 9 bases are a match to TRBD1. Germline trimming cut 0 bases from V and 5 bases from J; bases unmatched to any gene: 13. Germline V CDR1 and CDR2: MNHEY, SMNVEV (reference sequence). This CDR3 comprises 18 residues. The CDR3 region is CASSLSPPTGTGLYGYTF. For the CDR3, the DNA is TGTGCCAGCAGTTTATCCCCTCCAACCGGGACAGGGTTGTATGGCTACACCTTC.

This clone is a singleton in its sample. CDR3 sequence (DNA): TGTGCCAGCAGCCAAGTACGTGAGGACAGGGTTGGCTACACCTTC. Protein: CASSQVREDRVGYTF. The rearrangement joins TRBV5-8 to TRBJ1-2; 8 nucleotides align to TRBD1. In germline, CDR1 is SGHTS, CDR2 YDEGEE. The V and J ends lost 4 bases and 7 bases, in that order; junction bases with no gene match: 12. The CDR3 loop spans 15 amino acids.

The chain is built from TRBV7-2 and TRBJ2-5; 8 positions agree with TRBD1. CDR1 is SGHTA, CDR2 FQGNSA, per germline. The CDR3 consists of 13 residues. V shed 5 bases and J 4 bases; nucleotides not matched to a gene: 3. The CDR3 spells CASSRTGRETQYF. CDR3 in DNA: TGTGCCAGCAGCCGGACAGGGAGAGAGACCCAGTACTTC.

The V gene is TRBV3-1 (or the pseudogene TRBV3-2), the J gene TRBJ1-1; D is unclear. CDR3 length: 15 amino acids. Trimming removed 4 bases from V and 8 bases from J, with 20 bases in between. Germline assignment: CDR1 LGHDT and CDR2 YNNKEL (reference sequence). Here the CDR3 reads CASSPRVVGESEAFF. Here the CDR3 DNA reads TGTGCCAGCAGCCCTCGGGTGGTGGGAGAATCCGAAGCTTTCTTT.

This clone was recorded once. V gene TRBV28 combines with J gene TRBJ2-7; 8 bases match TRBD1. The CDR3 extends over 13 amino acids. V shed 7 bases and J 6 bases; nucleotides not matched to a gene: 8. CDR1 MDHEN and CDR2 SYDVKM come from the germline V gene. CDR3: CASTARGLREQYF. CDR3 in DNA: TGTGCCAGCACAGCCAGGGGGCTGCGCGAGCAGTACTTC. Full variable domain (remainder filled in from reference TRBV28 and TRBJ2-7): DVKVTQSSRYLVKRTGEKVFLECVQDMDHENMFWYRQDPGLGLRLIYFSYDVKMKEKGDIPEGYSVSREKKERFSLILESASTNQTSMYLCASTARGLREQYFGPGTRLTVT.

This rearrangement joins TRBV19 to TRBJ1-6, with TRBD1 identical over 7 bases. Losses at the gene ends were 4 bases for V and 14 bases for J; bases not matched to a gene: 5. The CDR3 is 12 residues long. Germline V gene sequence: CDR1 LNHDA, CDR2 SQIVND (reference sequence). The DNA of the CDR3 is TGTGCCAGTAGTAACCCACAGGGGACCCTCCACTTT. It specifies CASSNPQGTLHF.

This clone was seen once. The rearrangement links TRBV5-6 to TRBJ1-1, with 9 bases identical to TRBD1. The germline V gene has CDR1 SGHDT and CDR2 YYEEEE. V was clipped by 2 bases and J by 2 bases; unmatched bases: 4. The CDR3 consists of 15 residues. CDR3 bases: TGTGCCAGCAGCTTTACAGGGGGCGATAACACTGAAGCTTTCTTT. Translation gives CASSFTGGDNTEAFF.

This rearrangement joins TRBV6-4 to TRBJ2-7, with 8 bases matching TRBD1. CDR1 and CDR2 from the germline V gene are MRHNA and SNTAGT. CDR3 size: 18 residues. Trimming cost V 9 bases and J 1 base; bases outside gene matches: 20. This CDR3 reads CARPPLTGAPRRSYEQYV. The CDR3, as DNA: TGTGCCAGACCCCCTTTGACAGGGGCCCCACGACGGTCCTACGAGCAGTACGTC.

The rearrangement links TRBV9 to TRBJ1-6; D uncertain. The V end lost 7 bases, the J end lost 7 bases, and 6 bases lay between the germline ends. The germline gives CDR1 SGDLS, CDR2 YYNGEE. This CDR3 region has 11 residues. CDR3 bases: TGTGCCAGCGGTAGCAATTCACCCCTCCACTTT. Protein: CASGSNSPLHF.

The V call is TRBV6-1, the J call TRBJ2-1; 8 bases fit TRBD2. With V trimmed by 3 bases and J by 5 bases, 12 bases remained unmatched. This CDR3 region has 17 residues. Germline-derived CDR1 and CDR2 are MNHNS and SASEGT. DNA of the CDR3: TGTGCCAGCAGTGACAGGAATGAGGCGGGGGGTCACAATGAGCAGTTCTTC. It specifies CASSDRNEAGGHNEQFF.

This sequence joins TRBV12-3 or TRBV12-4 and TRBJ2-3; 7 positions match TRBD2. This CDR3 has 12 residues. The J segment lost 9 bases and the V segment lost 6 bases, leaving 6 bases of the junction unmatched. The CDR3 DNA is TGTGCCAGCAGCTCCGGGGGGTTGACGCAGTATTTT. Translating it yields CASSSGGLTQYF.

This clone has a single count. This chain connects TRBV30 to TRBJ1-1; unclear D gene. V was cut by 0 bases and J by 2 bases, with 4 bases left in between. CDR3 length: 12 residues. Germline CDR1 GTSNPN, CDR2 SVGIG (reference sequence). Written as DNA, the CDR3 is TGTGCCTGGAGTGTACTCAACACTGAAGCTTTCTTT. Translated, it gives CAWSVLNTEAFF.

This clone occurred many times. The genes are TRBV7-8 and TRBJ2-2, with a tentative D call TRBD1 (6 bases). V dropped 5 bases and J dropped 7 bases, with 14 bases sitting between them. CDR1 and CDR2 (germline): SGHVS, FQNEAQ. There are 14 residues in the CDR3. The CDR3 loop reads CASSPTGKDGELFF. The CDR3 nucleotides are TGTGCCAGCAGCCCCACAGGGAAGGACGGGGAGCTGTTTTTT.